The 15 T cell receptor beta chains reported below all come from one sample, sequenced in a study of regulatory T cells in long-lasting Graves disease. Through Arm-PCR of CDR3 regions and iRepertoire HTBI primers, TCR beta libraries were built. TCRdb re-analysed the multiplex PCR reads in MiXCR, keeping a single row per CDR3 protein. The data contain some 340,000 distinct CDR3 sequences, roughly 10% of them seen just once; the ten biggest clones take up approximately 17%. The sample's time point: newly diagnosed GD, antithyroid drugs for less than 3 months. TCR sequences were obtained from RNA taken from PBMCs. This sample was also put to use in a study of T cells in Graves' hyperthyroidism and ophthalmopathy.

The sample here was peripheral blood mononuclear cells (PBMCs), taken at new diagnosis, from a patient treated with antithyroid drugs. Every receptor here comes from a woman younger than 35 with Graves disease.

This clonotype was seen ten or more times. This rearrangement joins TRBV2 to TRBJ2-7; 9 positions match TRBD1. Germline CDR1 SNHLY, CDR2 FYNNEI. The CDR3 covers 16 residues. V shed 6 bases and J 4 bases; nucleotides not matched to a gene: 13. The CDR3 bases are TGTGCCAGCAGGACGGACAGGGGAATTGGCGTATACGAGCAGTACTTC. It is translated as CASRTDRGIGVYEQYF.

There are many counts of this clonotype. The gene calls are TRBV7-9 and TRBJ2-3; TRBD1 agrees at 11 bases. Losses at the gene ends were 5 bases for V and 4 bases for J; bases not matched to a gene: 5. The CDR3 loop spans 15 amino acids. Germline-derived CDR1 and CDR2 are SEHNR and FQNEAQ (reference sequence). The CDR3 DNA is TGTGCCAGCAGCGGACAGGGGGCGCGTCCAGATACGCAGTATTTT. Its protein product is CASSGQGARPDTQYF.

This clonotype was observed at least ten times. V usage is TRBV5-6 and J usage is TRBJ2-4; D call uncertain. This CDR3 contains 16 residues. Per germline, CDR1 SGHDT and CDR2 YYEEEE. Trimming took 4 bases from V and 0 from J, leaving 14 bases between them. CDR3 coding DNA: TGTGCCAGCAGCCACGGACCGAAACTAGCCAAAAACATTCAGTACTTC. Translating gives CASSHGPKLAKNIQYF.

CDR3 sequence: CASSVLAGGITSYNEQFF. The CDR3 region has the DNA TGCGCCAGCAGTGTACTAGCGGGCGGGATTACCTCCTACAATGAGCAGTTCTTC. The J gene is TRBJ2-1, the V gene TRBV10-1; TRBD2 matches 9 bases. This CDR3 comprises 18 residues. Germline values: CDR1 WNHNN, CDR2 SYGVQD (reference sequence). The J segment lost 0 bases and the V segment lost 4 bases, leaving 10 bases of the junction unmatched.

There are a few counts of this clonotype. Given a much more abundant clone one base away, this may be a read error. This rearrangement joins TRBV20-1 to TRBJ1-4; D gene uncertain. Germline CDR1 and CDR2: DFQATT and SNEGSKA (reference sequence). The CDR3 length is 14 residues. The CDR3 sequence: CSTRDPDGSGKLFF. The CDR3 nucleotides are TGCAGTACTAGAGATCCTGACGGATCGGGAAAACTGTTTTTT.

This clonotype was detected many times. V gene TRBV27 combines with J gene TRBJ2-1, with no clear D. This CDR3 has 14 residues. Germline loops: CDR1 MNHEY, CDR2 SMNVEV (reference sequence). Trimming stripped 2 bases from V and 4 bases from J, with 9 bases between. The DNA of the CDR3 is TGTGCCAGCAGTTTACAAATAGGGTACAATGAGCAGTTCTTC. Protein sequence: CASSLQIGYNEQFF.

J is TRBJ1-6 and V is TRBV28; D may be TRBD1 (6 bases). V lost 4 bases and J lost 10, with 14 bases in between. This CDR3 is built from 14 residues. Looked up from germline, CDR1 is MDHEN and CDR2 is SYDVKM. CDR3 in amino acids: CASSSGDRFSPLHF. CDR3 nucleotide sequence: TGTGCCAGCAGTTCCGGAGACAGGTTCTCACCCCTCCACTTT.

This clonotype came up many times. CDR3 sequence (DNA): TGTGCCAGCAGTGTTCTTTCGGGACAGTTCTACGAGCAGTACGTC. Translating it yields CASSVLSGQFYEQYV. This chain connects TRBV6-1 to TRBJ2-7; TRBD1 matches 7 bases. V trimming: 4 bases; J trimming: 3 bases; junction bases outside the gene matches: 9. The CDR3 covers 15 residues. The germline gives CDR1 MNHNS, CDR2 SASEGT.

This clonotype was counted ten times or more. The chain employs TRBV3-1 and TRBJ1-1, with D unclear. The germline gives CDR1 LGHDT, CDR2 YNNKEL (reference sequence). Between the trimmed V and J ends, which lost 3 bases and 3 bases, there was a span of 11 bases. There are 14 residues in the CDR3. As DNA, the CDR3 is TGTGCCAGCAGCCATCTCGACGGGGACACTGAAGCTTTCTTT. Translating gives CASSHLDGDTEAFF.

This clonotype was seen a few times. V usage is TRBV19 and J usage is TRBJ2-5; D not certain. This CDR3 is 12 amino acids long. Germline V gene sequence: CDR1 LNHDA, CDR2 SQIVND (reference sequence). Trimming took off 4 bases at V and 5 bases at J, with 8 bases between the two ends. The CDR3 here is CASSKGLETQYF. DNA for the CDR3: TGTGCCAGTAGTAAGGGTCTGGAGACCCAGTACTTC.

At least ten counts were recorded for this clonotype. The chain links TRBV27 to TRBJ2-5; D may be TRBD1 (5 bases). V lost 5 bases and J lost 6, with 13 bases in between. Germline CDR1 MNHEY, CDR2 SMNVEV (reference sequence). This CDR3 has 13 amino acids. CDR3 loop: CASSTGIQKTQYF. In DNA, the CDR3 is TGTGCCAGCAGTACAGGAATACAAAAGACCCAGTACTTC.

V usage is TRBV20-1 and J usage is TRBJ2-1; D unclear. The CDR3 loop spans 14 amino acids. From germline, CDR1 is DFQATT and CDR2 SNEGSKA (reference sequence). V shed 0 bases and J shed 8 bases, with 14 bases lying between them. The CDR3 DNA follows: TGCAGTGCTAGAGATTCTTCTAGTGTATATGAGCAGTTCTTC. The encoded protein is CSARDSSSVYEQFF.

The sample holds many counts of this clonotype. The chain carries TRBV2 and TRBJ1-1; 9 bases agree with TRBD1. The CDR3 is 13 amino acids. The germline V gene encodes CDR1 SNHLY and CDR2 FYNNEI. The V gene end was trimmed by 6 bases and the J gene end by 4 bases; junction bases not matched to a gene: 3. The CDR3 region is CASRDRGGTEAFF. The CDR3 coding sequence is TGTGCCAGCAGGGACAGGGGAGGCACTGAAGCTTTCTTT.

This clonotype was seen only a few times. This chain links TRBV7-6 with TRBJ2-2; D is possibly TRBD2 (7 bases). The length of the CDR3 is 18 residues. Germline V lookup: CDR1 SGHVS, CDR2 FNYEAQ. V was pared by 5 bases and J by 2 bases, with 21 bases between. CDR3 amino acids: CASSPEGGGPLNTGELFF. CDR3 sequence (DNA): TGTGCCAGCAGCCCGGAGGGGGGAGGGCCTCTCAACACCGGGGAGCTGTTTTTT.

The V call is TRBV24-1, the J call TRBJ2-1, with TRBD2 identical over 13 bases. Trimming cost V 4 bases and J 5 bases; bases outside gene matches: 7. The germline V gene has CDR1 KGHDR and CDR2 SFDVKD. The CDR3 has 17 residues. The CDR3 protein is CATSDPSTSGGDNEQFF. DNA of the CDR3: TGTGCCACCAGTGACCCCTCTACTAGCGGGGGGGACAATGAGCAGTTCTTC.